The entry that follows covers one T cell receptor beta chain sequence. Its antigen is still unknown. The data are from a study of T cell responses to AZD1222 COVID-19 vaccine. Profiling relied on immunoSEQ multiplex PCR, and the TCRdb table lists in-frame clones only, not all of them. The table has 170,000 or so clones, just over 85% seen once. The V segment lost 6 bases and the J segment 3 bases; nucleotides outside the gene matches: 11. The germline gives CDR1 LGHDT, CDR2 YNNKEL (reference sequence). The CDR3 is 15 amino acids. Points from the study as a whole: Dominant CD4 TCR responses targeted spike regions 160-218 and 743-854. Donors in the cohort were predominantly white British and more often female, and clonal diversity was possibly underestimated. Vaccination with two AZD1222 doses was followed by a rise in Spike-specific TCR breadth and depth. The study sampled repertoires only after the peak T cell response.

This receptor was identified in an adult who received the AZD1222 COVID-19 vaccine. The chain joins TRBV3-1 (or the pseudogene TRBV3-2) to TRBJ2-7; 7 bases fit TRBD2. This specimen consisted of peripheral blood, obtained 28 days after the second AZD1222 dose. The CDR3 here is CASSSSQSGDYEQYF. CDR3 nucleotide sequence: TGTGCCAGCAGTTCCTCCCAAAGCGGGGACTACGAGCAGTACTTC.